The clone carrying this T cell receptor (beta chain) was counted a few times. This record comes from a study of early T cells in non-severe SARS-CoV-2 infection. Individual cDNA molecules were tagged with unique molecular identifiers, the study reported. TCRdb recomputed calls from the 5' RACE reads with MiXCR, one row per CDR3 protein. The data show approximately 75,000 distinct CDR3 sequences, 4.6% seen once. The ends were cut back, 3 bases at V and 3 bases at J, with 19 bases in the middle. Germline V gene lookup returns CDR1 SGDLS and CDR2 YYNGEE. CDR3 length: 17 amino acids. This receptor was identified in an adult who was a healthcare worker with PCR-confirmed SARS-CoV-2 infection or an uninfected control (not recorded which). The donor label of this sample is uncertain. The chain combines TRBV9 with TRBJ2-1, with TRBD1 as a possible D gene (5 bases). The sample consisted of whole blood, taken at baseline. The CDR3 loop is CASSAPPGQGIYNEQFF. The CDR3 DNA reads TGTGCCAGCAGCGCCCCCCCAGGGCAGGGCATCTACAATGAGCAGTTCTTC.